The 6 T cell receptor beta chains given below trace back to one sample, sequenced in a study of glioma-infiltrating T cells after dendritic cell vaccination. Clones were sequenced by immunoSEQ multiplex PCR, and TCRdb holds only the in-frame ones, with some missing. Among more than 60,000 clones listed, around four fifths were seen once. Sequenced material: blood, taken before dendritic cell vaccination. Receptors were obtained from a human donor with glioblastoma.

The V gene is TRBV5-5, the J gene TRBJ1-1, with D possibly TRBD1 on 6 matching bases. Trimming removed 6 bases at V and 0 bases at J, with 15 bases between. The CDR3 sequence is 15 residues long. Germline V gene data show CDR1 as SGHKS and CDR2 as YYEKEE (reference sequence). The DNA for the CDR3 is TGTGCCAGCATTCAGGGACACAACCTGAACACTGAAGCTTTCTTT. Translating gives CASIQGHNLNTEAFF.

This clone has only a few counts. V usage is TRBV5-1 and J usage is TRBJ1-1, with 7 bases that match TRBD1. The trim removed 7 bases at V and 1 base at J, leaving 4 bases unmatched. Germline lookup yields CDR1 SGHRS and CDR2 YFSETQ. The length of the CDR3 is 13 residues. CDR3 region: CASYRGPNTEAFF. DNA for the CDR3: TGCGCCAGCTACAGGGGCCCGAACACTGAAGCTTTCTTT.

The chain is built from TRBV5-1 and TRBJ2-7; TRBD1 matches at 8 bases. This CDR3 region has 16 residues. V was clipped by 0 bases and J by 2 bases; unmatched bases: 7. CDR1 is SGHRS, CDR2 YFSETQ, per germline. The CDR3 spells CASSLGQPDRAYEQYF. The CDR3 region has the DNA TGCGCCAGCAGCTTGGGGCAGCCGGACAGGGCCTACGAGCAGTACTTC.

The CDR3 coding sequence is TGTGCCAGCAGCATACAGCCTAGCACAGATACGCAGTATTTT. Its protein is CASSIQPSTDTQYF. The genes are TRBV7-2 and TRBJ2-3; D remains ambiguous. The length of the CDR3 is 14 residues. The germline V gene has CDR1 SGHTA and CDR2 FQGNSA. V was pared by 5 bases and J by 0 bases, with 9 bases between.

With respect to this clone: The junction departs from germline at one end; a sequencing error may be responsible. J is TRBJ2-5 and V is TRBV7-7, with 11 bases aligning to TRBD1. The CDR3 loop spans 15 amino acids. Germline-derived CDR1 and CDR2 are SSHAT and FNYEAQ (reference sequence). The CDR3, as DNA: TGTGCTAGCAGCCGGGACAGGGGGGGGAAAGAGACCCAGTACTTC. Its protein is CASSRDRGGKETQYF.

The V and J genes are TRBV5-1 and TRBJ2-3; D call uncertain. There are 14 residues in the CDR3. Germline V gene lookup returns CDR1 SGHRS and CDR2 YFSETQ. V dropped 7 bases and J dropped 2 bases, with 14 bases sitting between them. CDR3 residues: CASRSFGFTDTQYF. DNA of the CDR3: TGCGCCAGCCGATCCTTCGGGTTCACAGATACGCAGTATTTT.